Below, 9 T cell receptor beta chains from the same sample are listed, as sequenced in a study of shared clonotypes between healthy human individuals. Method: immunoSEQ multiplex PCR; TCRdb's copy keeps in-frame clones and lacks some. Of about 87,000 clones detected, roughly 45% appear once; the ten largest clones hold approximately 16%. The sequenced material came from PBMCs. The source is a woman in her thirties or forties in good health. Some clones in this sample may be carry-over from other donors' samples.

About this clone itself: Since a much larger clone is just one base distant, this may be a read error. The chain has TRBV4-3 and TRBJ2-6; D perhaps matches TRBD1 (5 bases). CDR3 length: 16 residues. Germline-derived CDR1 and CDR2 are LGHNA and YSLEER. CDR3 amino acids: CASSQDKGSGASVLTF. CDR3 DNA sequence: TGCGCCAGCAGCCAAGATAAGGGGTCTGGGGCCAGCGTCCTGACTTTC.

The chain couples TRBV9 to TRBJ2-1; D might be TRBD2 (6 bases). The ends were cut back, 4 bases at V and 4 bases at J, with 18 bases in the middle. The length of the CDR3 is 16 residues. In germline, CDR1 is SGDLS, CDR2 YYNGEE. Here the CDR3 reads CASSQGLVGTYNEQFF. CDR3 sequence (DNA): TGTGCCAGCAGCCAAGGGTTAGTGGGGACTTACAATGAGCAGTTCTTC.

With respect to this clone: An end of the junction differs from the germline gene, which may be a read error. The CDR3: CASPPRDNSGEQYF. The DNA for the CDR3 is TGTGCCAGCCCACCCCGGGACAACTCAGGGGAGCAGTACTTC. V is TRBV18 and J is TRBJ2-5; a weak D match, TRBD1 (6 bases). The CDR3 spans 14 residues. Germline V gene sequence: CDR1 KGHSH, CDR2 LQKENI. The complete variable domain, with remaining parts taken from reference TRBV18 and TRBJ2-5, reads NAGVMQNPRHLVRRRGQEARLRCSPMKGHSHVYWYRQLPEEGLKFMVYLQKENIIDESGMPKERFSAEFPKEGPSILRIQQVVRGDSAAYFCASPPRDNSGEQYFGPGTRLLVL.

This clone has only a few counts. This chain joins TRBV27 and TRBJ1-1; D is unresolved. Trimming stripped 6 bases from V and 6 bases from J, with 14 bases between. Germline CDR1 and CDR2: MNHEY and SMNVEV (reference sequence). This CDR3 has 13 amino acids. CDR3 nucleotide sequence: TGTGCCAGCAGCTCCTACTGGGAGTCTGAAGCTTTCTTT. This encodes CASSSYWESEAFF.

The CDR3 nucleotides are TGTGCCTGGGCAGGGGTCTCTGGGGCCAACGTCCTGACTTTC. This gives the protein CAWAGVSGANVLTF. The rearrangement links TRBV30 to TRBJ2-6; D is perhaps TRBD1 (6 bases). V lost 5 bases, J lost 0 bases, and 8 bases lay in between. This CDR3 region has 14 residues. Germline CDR1 and CDR2: GTSNPN and SVGIG (reference sequence). Full variable domain (remainder filled in from reference TRBV30 and TRBJ2-6): SQTIHQWPATLVQPVGSPLSLECTVEGTSNPNLYWYRQAAGRGLQLLFYSVGIGQISSEVPQNLSASRPQDRQFILSSKKLLLSDSGFYLCAWAGVSGANVLTFGAGSRLTVL.

In its sample, this clone was seen many times. The chain is built from TRBV28 and TRBJ1-2; tentatively, D is TRBD1 (6 bases). V lost 7 bases to trimming and J lost 2 bases, with 14 bases between them. CDR1 is MDHEN, CDR2 SYDVKM, per germline. The CDR3 consists of 14 residues. Written as DNA, the CDR3 is TGTGCCAGCAATCTTGGGGGCAGGAACTATGGCTACACCTTC. It yields the protein CASNLGGRNYGYTF.

Remarks on this clone: Mismatch with germline at one junction end may stem from a read error. The chain joins TRBV19 to TRBJ2-7; D may be TRBD1 or TRBD2 (5 bases each). Per the germline V gene, CDR1 is LNHDA and CDR2 is SQIVND (reference sequence). This CDR3 is 13 amino acids long. The DNA for the CDR3 is TGTGCCAGTAGTACAGTAGGCGTGGGGGAGCAGCACTTC. Its protein is CASSTVGVGEQHF.

This clone has just one count. Given a far larger clone just one base away, this is likely a sequencing read error. In the same sample, other DNA sequences code for this CDR3. This chain joins TRBV27 and TRBJ1-5; D is perhaps TRBD1 (6 bases). CDR3 length: 14 amino acids. Germline CDR1 MNHEY, CDR2 SMNVEV (reference sequence). CDR3 residues: CASSSLQGEQPQHF. Here the CDR3 DNA reads TGTGCTAGCAGTTCTCTACAGGGTGAGCAGCCCCAGCATTTT.

This clone occurred a few times. The chain couples TRBV10-3 to TRBJ1-4; possibly TRBD1 for D (5 bases). The CDR3 is made up of 14 amino acids. V dropped 2 bases and J dropped 8 bases, with 12 bases sitting between them. Germline V gives CDR1 ENHRY, CDR2 SYGVKD. The CDR3 sequence is CAISEAGRGEKLFF. The CDR3 region has the DNA TGTGCCATCAGTGAGGCAGGGAGGGGCGAAAAACTGTTTTTT.